These T cell receptor beta chains were read from a single sample in a study of cytomegalovirus exposure and HLA in healthy donors. Using immunoSEQ multiplex PCR, the repertoire was profiled, and TCRdb retains in-frame clones only, with some absent. Altogether 150,000 to 200,000 clones are present, about 80% being singletons, with the ten largest covering about 2.4%. Sequencing was carried out using PBMCs. These receptors were obtained from a man between 60 and 75 years old in good health and CMV-seronegative. CDR3s include the opening cysteine and the closing phenylalanine or tryptophan. A D gene is named only where the DNA matches it firmly. Clone size is given for some rows only: seen once, a few or many times, or a class if the clone is expanded.

d_call: TRBD1
cdr3_length: 15
clone_size: NA
v_call: TRBV2
j_call: TRBJ1-4
cdr3_nt: TGTGCCAGCAGGGCGGGACAGGGGGATAATGAAAAACTGTTTTTT
cdr3_aa: CASRAGQGDNEKLFF

d_call: TRBD2
cdr3_length: 14
clone_size: NA
v_call: TRBV2
j_call: TRBJ2-7
cdr3_nt: TGTGCCAGCAGTGATTTGCGGGGGGGCTCCGAGCAGTACTTC
cdr3_aa: CASSDLRGGSEQYF

d_call: TRBD1
cdr3_length: 14
clone_size: NA
v_call: TRBV30
j_call: TRBJ1-4
cdr3_nt: TGTGCCTGGGCCGGACAGGAGCTAAATGAAAAACTGTTTTTT
cdr3_aa: CAWAGQELNEKLFF

d_call: NA
cdr3_length: 14
clone_size: NA
v_call: TRBV5-4
j_call: TRBJ1-2
cdr3_nt: TGTGCCAGCAGCTCAGAGGGAAAGGCCTATGGCTACACCTTC
cdr3_aa: CASSSEGKAYGYTF

d_call: TRBD1
cdr3_length: 13
clone_size: NA
v_call: TRBV5-4
j_call: TRBJ2-7
cdr3_nt: TGTGCCAGCAGCCCGGGACAGTCCTACGAGCAGTACTTC
cdr3_aa: CASSPGQSYEQYF

d_call: NA
cdr3_length: 15
clone_size: NA
v_call: TRBV29-1
j_call: TRBJ2-1
cdr3_nt: TGCAGCGTTGTCCCGGGAGACCGATCCTACAATGAGCAGTTCTTC
cdr3_aa: CSVVPGDRSYNEQFF

d_call: NA
cdr3_length: 11
clone_size: NA
v_call: TRBV30
j_call: TRBJ1-4
cdr3_nt: TGTGCCAGAACCCCACGGGAAAAACTGTTTTTT
cdr3_aa: CARTPREKLFF

d_call: NA
cdr3_length: 15
clone_size: NA
v_call: TRBV6-4
j_call: TRBJ1-2
cdr3_nt: TGTGCCAGCAAGGGCCACCTCGGGGGGCTAGAAGGCTACACCTTC
cdr3_aa: CASKGHLGGLEGYTF

d_call: NA
cdr3_length: 13
clone_size: NA
v_call: TRBV19
j_call: TRBJ1-1
cdr3_nt: TGTGCCAGTAGTATAGAGGCGGACACCGAAGCTTTCTTT
cdr3_aa: CASSIEADTEAFF

d_call: TRBD1
cdr3_length: 13
clone_size: NA
v_call: TRBV9
j_call: TRBJ1-1
cdr3_nt: TGTGCCAGCAGCGTAGAGGGACAGGGAGAAGCTTTCTTT
cdr3_aa: CASSVEGQGEAFF

d_call: NA
cdr3_length: 16
clone_size: NA
v_call: TRBV7-2
j_call: TRBJ1-5
cdr3_nt: TGTGCCAGCAGCCACCGAACCAGGGGAGGCAATCAGCCCCAGCATTTT
cdr3_aa: CASSHRTRGGNQPQHF

d_call: NA
cdr3_length: 12
clone_size: NA
v_call: TRBV6-6
j_call: TRBJ2-7
cdr3_nt: TGTGCCAGCAGTTCAGATCCCTACGAGCAGTACTTC
cdr3_aa: CASSSDPYEQYF

d_call: NA
cdr3_length: 13
clone_size: NA
v_call: TRBV7-9
j_call: TRBJ2-7
cdr3_nt: TGTGCCAGCAGCTTATCAGGCTCCTACGAGCAGTACTTC
cdr3_aa: CASSLSGSYEQYF

d_call: NA
cdr3_length: 14
clone_size: NA
v_call: TRBV7-2
j_call: TRBJ2-3
cdr3_nt: TGTGCCAGCAGACGAGCCCTCGGCACAGATACGCAGTATTTT
cdr3_aa: CASRRALGTDTQYF

d_call: NA
cdr3_length: 15
clone_size: NA
v_call: TRBV5-8
j_call: TRBJ1-4
cdr3_nt: TGTGCCAGCAGCTTGGAGGGGCTAACTAATGAAAAACTGTTTTTT
cdr3_aa: CASSLEGLTNEKLFF

d_call: NA
cdr3_length: 14
clone_size: NA
v_call: TRBV5-5
j_call: TRBJ2-2
cdr3_nt: TGTGCCAGCAGCCCCAGACAGAACACCGGGGAGCTGTTTTTT
cdr3_aa: CASSPRQNTGELFF

d_call: NA
cdr3_length: 14
clone_size: NA
v_call: TRBV7-6
j_call: TRBJ1-5
cdr3_nt: TGTGCCAGCAGCTTAGACCAGGGTATCCAGCCCCAGCATTTT
cdr3_aa: CASSLDQGIQPQHF

d_call: TRBD1
cdr3_length: 14
clone_size: NA
v_call: TRBV19
j_call: TRBJ2-7
cdr3_nt: TGTGCCAGTAGACCGGGACAGGGTAGGTACGAGCAGTACTTC
cdr3_aa: CASRPGQGRYEQYF

d_call: NA
cdr3_length: 16
clone_size: NA
v_call: TRBV19
j_call: TRBJ1-4
cdr3_nt: TGTGCCAGTAGTATAGGAAGCGGGGACCATAATGAAAAACTGTTTTTT
cdr3_aa: CASSIGSGDHNEKLFF

d_call: NA
cdr3_length: 13
clone_size: NA
v_call: TRBV5-1
j_call: TRBJ1-1
cdr3_nt: TGCGCCAGCAGGCTCGGGGGGCAGGGTGAAGCTTTCTTT
cdr3_aa: CASRLGGQGEAFF

d_call: NA
cdr3_length: 15
clone_size: NA
v_call: TRBV19
j_call: TRBJ1-1
cdr3_nt: TGTGCCAGTAGCCCTCGTATAGCAGGGTTCGCTGAAGCTTTCTTT
cdr3_aa: CASSPRIAGFAEAFF

d_call: TRBD2
cdr3_length: 20
clone_size: NA
v_call: TRBV10-2
j_call: TRBJ2-3
cdr3_nt: TGCGCCAGCAGTGGCGAGCGGGGGGCCTTACGAAGCTCTAGCACAGATACGCAGTATTTT
cdr3_aa: CASSGERGALRSSSTDTQYF

d_call: NA
cdr3_length: 14
clone_size: NA
v_call: TRBV5-6
j_call: TRBJ1-5
cdr3_nt: TGTGCCAGCAGCGAAAGATATAGCAATCAGCCCCAGAATTTT
cdr3_aa: CASSERYSNQPQNF

d_call: TRBD2
cdr3_length: 16
clone_size: NA
v_call: TRBV5-1
j_call: TRBJ2-3
cdr3_nt: TGCGCCAGCAGCACCACTAGCGGGGGAGGCACAGATACGCAGTATTTT
cdr3_aa: CASSTTSGGGTDTQYF

d_call: NA
cdr3_length: 16
clone_size: NA
v_call: TRBV28
j_call: TRBJ1-1
cdr3_nt: TGTGCCAGCAGTTTCCAAATCGGGGCAGCGGGGGCTGAAGCTTTCTTT
cdr3_aa: CASSFQIGAAGAEAFF

d_call: TRBD2
cdr3_length: 14
clone_size: NA
v_call: TRBV6-1
j_call: TRBJ2-1
cdr3_nt: TGTGCCAGCAGTGAAGCAGCGGGGATATATGAGCAGTTCTTC
cdr3_aa: CASSEAAGIYEQFF

d_call: TRBD2
cdr3_length: 16
clone_size: NA
v_call: TRBV14
j_call: TRBJ2-7
cdr3_nt: TGTGCCAGCAGCCAAGTTCTAGCGGGATCGACCTACGAGCAGTACTTC
cdr3_aa: CASSQVLAGSTYEQYF

d_call: NA
cdr3_length: 16
clone_size: NA
v_call: TRBV30
j_call: TRBJ2-6
cdr3_nt: TGTGCCTGGAGGGAACTCAGGGGCTCTGGGGCCAACGTCCTGACTTTC
cdr3_aa: CAWRELRGSGANVLTF

d_call: TRBD1
cdr3_length: 15
clone_size: NA
v_call: TRBV7-8
j_call: TRBJ1-5
cdr3_nt: TGTGCCAGCAGTAAAACAGGGGACAACAATCAGCCCCAGCATTTT
cdr3_aa: CASSKTGDNNQPQHF

d_call: NA
cdr3_length: 14
clone_size: NA
v_call: TRBV6-5
j_call: TRBJ1-1
cdr3_nt: TGTGCCAGCAGTTTAATTCAGTCGAACACTGAAGCTTTCTTT
cdr3_aa: CASSLIQSNTEAFF

d_call: TRBD1
cdr3_length: 15
clone_size: NA
v_call: TRBV7-2
j_call: TRBJ2-1
cdr3_nt: TGTGCCAGCAGCAACCCGGACAGGATTTACAATGAGCAGTTCTTC
cdr3_aa: CASSNPDRIYNEQFF

d_call: TRBD1
cdr3_length: 15
clone_size: NA
v_call: TRBV18
j_call: TRBJ2-2
cdr3_nt: TGTGCCAGCTCCATCGGACAGGGAGATGGCGGGGAGCTGTTTTTT
cdr3_aa: CASSIGQGDGGELFF

d_call: NA
cdr3_length: 13
clone_size: once
v_call: TRBV2
j_call: TRBJ2-2
cdr3_nt: TGTGCCAGCAGAACAACGAACACCGGGGAGCTGTTTTTT
cdr3_aa: CASRTTNTGELFF

d_call: TRBD1
cdr3_length: 17
clone_size: NA
v_call: TRBV5-1
j_call: TRBJ1-5
cdr3_nt: TGCGCCAGCAGCTTTACAGGGGCCACACATAGCAATCAGCCCCAGCATTTT
cdr3_aa: CASSFTGATHSNQPQHF

d_call: TRBD1
cdr3_length: 18
clone_size: few
v_call: TRBV5-1
j_call: TRBJ2-7
cdr3_nt: TGCGCCAGCAGCTTGTGGGGGGAAGGACAGGGCCGTTCCTACGAGCAGTACTTC
cdr3_aa: CASSLWGEGQGRSYEQYF

d_call: TRBD1
cdr3_length: 13
clone_size: few
v_call: TRBV27
j_call: TRBJ2-7
cdr3_nt: TGTGCCAGCGGACAGGTGGGACCCGACGAGCAGTACTTC
cdr3_aa: CASGQVGPDEQYF

d_call: TRBD1
cdr3_length: 16
clone_size: NA
v_call: TRBV10-3
j_call: TRBJ1-1
cdr3_nt: TGTGCCATCACTACGGACAGGGCGGATATGAACACTGAAGCTTTCTTT
cdr3_aa: CAITTDRADMNTEAFF

d_call: TRBD1
cdr3_length: 16
clone_size: NA
v_call: TRBV27
j_call: TRBJ1-2
cdr3_nt: TGTGCCAGCAGTTTATCCTTCGCAGGGGGATATAGTGGCTACACCTTC
cdr3_aa: CASSLSFAGGYSGYTF

d_call: NA
cdr3_length: 16
clone_size: NA
v_call: TRBV6-1
j_call: TRBJ2-3
cdr3_nt: TGTGCCAGCAGTGGCGCCTCCAGGGGTGGGTCGGATACGCAGTATTTT
cdr3_aa: CASSGASRGGSDTQYF

d_call: TRBD1
cdr3_length: 14
clone_size: NA
v_call: TRBV9
j_call: TRBJ2-4
cdr3_nt: TGTGCCAGCAGCGGCGTACAGGGGGCTAGCATTCAGTACTTC
cdr3_aa: CASSGVQGASIQYF

d_call: NA
cdr3_length: 16
clone_size: NA
v_call: TRBV7-9
j_call: TRBJ2-5
cdr3_nt: TGTGCCAGCAGCTTAGATGTCGATCGGAAGCGAGAGACCCAGTACTTC
cdr3_aa: CASSLDVDRKRETQYF

d_call: TRBD1
cdr3_length: 15
clone_size: few
v_call: TRBV7-9
j_call: TRBJ2-2
cdr3_nt: TGTGCCAGCAGCCAGGGACAGGGCCACACCGGGGAGCTGTTTTTT
cdr3_aa: CASSQGQGHTGELFF

d_call: TRBD1
cdr3_length: 13
clone_size: few
v_call: TRBV15
j_call: TRBJ2-3
cdr3_nt: TGTGCCACCAGTACTACCCGGGACAGGGAAAAGTATTTT
cdr3_aa: CATSTTRDREKYF

d_call: TRBD1
cdr3_length: 17
clone_size: NA
v_call: TRBV19
j_call: TRBJ1-1
cdr3_nt: TGTGCCAGTAGTATGGAGGGTCAGGGGGTAGTGAACACTGAAGCTTTCTTT
cdr3_aa: CASSMEGQGVVNTEAFF

d_call: TRBD2
cdr3_length: 15
clone_size: NA
v_call: TRBV6-1
j_call: TRBJ2-7
cdr3_nt: TGTGCCAGCAGTCCGGAAGCGGGAGGGATAAACGAGCAGTACTTC
cdr3_aa: CASSPEAGGINEQYF